The text below deals with one TCR beta chain. CDR3 size: 18 residues. Germline CDR1 is MNHEY and CDR2 is SMNVEV (reference sequence). J lost 0 bases, V lost 5 bases, and 16 bases had no gene match. Original processing notes: Counts of nucleated cells, estimated from reference gene primer amplification, were obtained. Generated by immunoSEQ multiplex PCR, the TCRdb table keeps only in-frame clones and is missing some. V and J calls and clone size are copied from that table; D and trimming were computed from the DNA. The sample contains 350,000 to 550,000 clones, about 90% of which appear only once. These data belong to a study of blood T cell repertoires in COVID-19. The wider study: T cells, B-cell-depleted T cells, or PBMCs supplied cDNA or gDNA.

Participants spanned ages about 18 to 90 years and resided in about two dozen US areas. Clinical history reported by participants formed the basis on which cohorts were assigned. The sequenced sample consisted of PBMCs or T cells enriched from blood (not recorded which). The clonotype comes from a woman aged 18-29 years with acute COVID-19. The chain uses TRBV27 and TRBJ2-7; 7 bases match TRBD1. The CDR3 region is CASSLNQYRGGSSYEQYF. The CDR3 bases are TGTGCCAGCAGTCTAAACCAGTACAGGGGTGGGAGCTCCTACGAGCAGTACTTC.